This T cell receptor beta chain appears in the sequencing data of a study of shared clonotypes between healthy human individuals. Study summary: The cohort comprised a couple of women and a few men. Their ages spanned 18 to 49 years. Overall study results and limits: Naive CD4 clonotypes were shared across several donors at around 5%. Among donors, clonotype sharing was expected to be affected by sequencing depth. Estimated richness values were generally larger in naive subsets than in memory subsets.

The protocol was immunoSEQ multiplex PCR, while the TCRdb copy is restricted to in-frame clones and leaves out a portion. The table includes 1.5 million to 2.5 million clones, approximately 95% detected once. Of note for this clone: Its antigen is still unknown.

CD8 cells regarded as naive lacked CD45RO, were positively chosen for CCR7, and omitted terminally differentiated effector memory CD45RA+ cells. This clonotype originated in a man younger than 35 in good health. The sequenced material came from naive CD8+ T cells sorted from blood.

CDR3: CASSPTGANYGYTF. The CDR3 bases are TGTGCCAGCAGCCCTACCGGGGCTAACTATGGCTACACCTTC. The J gene is TRBJ1-2, the V gene TRBV7-6; D is unresolved. Trimming took off 5 bases at V and 0 bases at J, with 10 bases between the two ends. CDR1 and CDR2 from the germline V gene are SGHVS and FNYEAQ. This CDR3 region has 14 residues.